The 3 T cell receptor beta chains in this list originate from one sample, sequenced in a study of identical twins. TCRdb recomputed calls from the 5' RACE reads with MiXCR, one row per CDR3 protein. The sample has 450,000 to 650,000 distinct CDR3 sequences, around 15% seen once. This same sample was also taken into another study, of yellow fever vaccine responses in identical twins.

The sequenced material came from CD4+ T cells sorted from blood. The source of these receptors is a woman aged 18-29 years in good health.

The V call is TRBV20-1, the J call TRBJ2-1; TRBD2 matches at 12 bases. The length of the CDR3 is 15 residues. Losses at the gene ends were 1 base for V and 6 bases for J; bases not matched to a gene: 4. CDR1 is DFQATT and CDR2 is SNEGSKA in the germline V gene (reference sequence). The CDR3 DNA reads TGCAGTGCTAGAGTTAGGGGACTAGCGGGCAATGAGCAGTTCTTC. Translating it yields CSARVRGLAGNEQFF.

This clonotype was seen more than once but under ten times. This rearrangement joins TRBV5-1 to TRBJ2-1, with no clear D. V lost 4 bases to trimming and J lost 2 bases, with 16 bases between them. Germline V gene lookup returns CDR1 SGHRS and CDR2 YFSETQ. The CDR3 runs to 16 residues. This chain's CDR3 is CASSKGRAGPYNEQFF. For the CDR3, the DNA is TGCGCCAGCAGCAAAGGTCGGGCAGGCCCCTACAATGAGCAGTTCTTC.

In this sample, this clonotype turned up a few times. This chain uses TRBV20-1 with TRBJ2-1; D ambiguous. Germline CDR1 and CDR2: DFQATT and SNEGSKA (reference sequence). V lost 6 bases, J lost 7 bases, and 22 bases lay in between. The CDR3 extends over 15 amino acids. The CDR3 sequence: CSAPRLPSSLNEQFF. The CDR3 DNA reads TGCAGTGCCCCTCGACTCCCCTCTTCCCTTAATGAGCAGTTCTTC.